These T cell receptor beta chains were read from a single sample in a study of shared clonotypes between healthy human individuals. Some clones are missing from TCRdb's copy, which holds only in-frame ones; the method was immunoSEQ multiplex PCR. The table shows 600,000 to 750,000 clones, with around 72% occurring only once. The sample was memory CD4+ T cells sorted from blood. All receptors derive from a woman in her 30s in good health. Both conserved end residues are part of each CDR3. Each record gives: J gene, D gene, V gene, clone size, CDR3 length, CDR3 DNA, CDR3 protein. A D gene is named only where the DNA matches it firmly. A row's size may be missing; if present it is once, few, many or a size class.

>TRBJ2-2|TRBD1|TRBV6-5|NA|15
TGTGCCAGCAGTTACGGACAGGCCCACACCGGGGAGCTGTTTTTT
CASSYGQAHTGELFF
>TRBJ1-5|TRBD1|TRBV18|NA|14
TGTGCCAGCTCACGACAGGGGGCTGGTCAGCCCCAGCATTTT
CASSRQGAGQPQHF
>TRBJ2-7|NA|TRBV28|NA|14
TGTGCCAGCAGTTTATTGGGGCTAGCTTACGAGCAGTACTTC
CASSLLGLAYEQYF
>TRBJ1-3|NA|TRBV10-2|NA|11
TGCGCCAGCTTGGCTGGAAACACCATATATTTT
CASLAGNTIYF
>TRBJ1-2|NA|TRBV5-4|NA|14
TGTGCCAGCAGCCCAGGAAGTCTTAACTATGGCTACACCTTC
CASSPGSLNYGYTF
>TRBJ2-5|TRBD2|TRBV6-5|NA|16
TGTGCCAGCAGTTCTCTACTAGCGGGAGTTCAGGAGACCCAGTACTTC
CASSSLLAGVQETQYF
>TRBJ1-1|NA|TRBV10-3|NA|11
TGTGCCATCGGGGGGGACACTGAAGCTTTCTTT
CAIGGDTEAFF
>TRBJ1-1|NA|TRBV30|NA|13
TGTGCCTGGTTGAGGGAGATGAACACTGAAGCTTTCTTT
CAWLREMNTEAFF
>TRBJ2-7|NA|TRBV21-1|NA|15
TGTGCCAGCAGCGGAGCCAGGGCATACTCCTACGAGCAGTACTTC
CASSGARAYSYEQYF
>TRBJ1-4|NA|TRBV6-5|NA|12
TGTGCCAGCAGCGACTCAGGGTTAAAACTGTTTTTT
CASSDSGLKLFF
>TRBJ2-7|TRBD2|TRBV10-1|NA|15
TGCGCCAGCAGTGATATGACTAGCGGGAGGCTCGAGCAGTACTTC
CASSDMTSGRLEQYF
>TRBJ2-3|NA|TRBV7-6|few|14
TGTGCCAGCAGCTCTCGTGCTAGCACAGATACGCAGTATTTT
CASSSRASTDTQYF
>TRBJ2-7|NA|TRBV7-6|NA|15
TGTGCCAGCAGCCCGGACACGGTGAGAGCCTACGAGCAGTACTTC
CASSPDTVRAYEQYF
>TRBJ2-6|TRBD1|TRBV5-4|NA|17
TGTGCCAGCAGTCCCGGGACAGGGGTGGATGGGGCCAACGTCCTGACTTTC
CASSPGTGVDGANVLTF
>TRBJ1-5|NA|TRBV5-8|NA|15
TGTGCCAGCAGCTTGGGGCGAATAACAGTTCAGCCCCAGCATTTT
CASSLGRITVQPQHF
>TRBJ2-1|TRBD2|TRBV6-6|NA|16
TGTGCCAGCAGTTACTCTGGACTAGCGGGAGCGTCTGAGCAGTTCTTC
CASSYSGLAGASEQFF
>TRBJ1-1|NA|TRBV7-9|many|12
TGTGCCAGCAGCTTATCTTCCACTGAAGCTTTCTTT
CASSLSSTEAFF
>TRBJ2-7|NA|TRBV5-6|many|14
TGTGCCAGCAGCTTGGGCCAGGGCAGGTACGAGCAGTACTTC
CASSLGQGRYEQYF
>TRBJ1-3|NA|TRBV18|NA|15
TGTGCCAGCTCACCGGGGCAGGCCTCTGGAAACACCATATATTTT
CASSPGQASGNTIYF
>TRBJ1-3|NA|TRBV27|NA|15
TGTGCCAGCAGTTCCACCAGGGGCTCTGGAAACACCATATATTTT
CASSSTRGSGNTIYF
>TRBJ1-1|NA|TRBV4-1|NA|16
TGCGCCAGCAGCCAGGATCGATGGACTGGGAACACTGAAGCTTTCTTT
CASSQDRWTGNTEAFF
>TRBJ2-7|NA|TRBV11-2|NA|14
TGTGCCAGCAGCTTAGAGGGGGCAGGGGCCGAGCAGTACTTC
CASSLEGAGAEQYF
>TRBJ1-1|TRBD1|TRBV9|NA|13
TGTGCCAGCAGCGGCCGCACAGGGGGAGAAGCTTTCTTT
CASSGRTGGEAFF
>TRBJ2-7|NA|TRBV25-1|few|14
TGTGCCAGCAGTGAAGTCAAGGGCAGTTACGAGCAGTACTTC
CASSEVKGSYEQYF
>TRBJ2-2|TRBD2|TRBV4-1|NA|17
TGCGCCAGCAGCCAACTCGGACTAGCGGGTAACACCGGGGAGCTGTTTTTT
CASSQLGLAGNTGELFF
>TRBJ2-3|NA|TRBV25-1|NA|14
TGTGCCAGCAGTGAAGGGCAGGCAGTAGATACGCAGTATTTT
CASSEGQAVDTQYF
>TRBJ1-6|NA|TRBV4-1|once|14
TGCGCCAGCAGCCACCAGGGCTTTGATTCACCCCTCCACTTT
CASSHQGFDSPLHF
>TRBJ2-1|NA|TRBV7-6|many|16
TGTGCCAGCAGCCCGTTGGGGCGGGGCTCCTACAATGAGCAGTTCTTC
CASSPLGRGSYNEQFF
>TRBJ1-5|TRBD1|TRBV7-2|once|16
TGTGCCAGCAGCCTTGGACAGGGGGGTAGCAATCAGCCCCAGCATTTT
CASSLGQGGSNQPQHF
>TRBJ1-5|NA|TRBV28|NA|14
TGTGCCAGCAGTTTAGGGGGAACAGTTCAGCCCCAGCATTTT
CASSLGGTVQPQHF
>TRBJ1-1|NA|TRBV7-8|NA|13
TGTGCCAGCATTAAGGGGTTGGGCACTGAAGCTTTCTTT
CASIKGLGTEAFF
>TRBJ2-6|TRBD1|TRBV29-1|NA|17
TGCAGCGTTTTACACACGGACAGGGCGACTGGGGCCAACGTCCTGACTTTC
CSVLHTDRATGANVLTF
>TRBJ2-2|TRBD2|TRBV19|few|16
TGTGCCAGTAAAAATAGCGGGGGGCTATTCACCGGGGAGCTGTTTTTT
CASKNSGGLFTGELFF
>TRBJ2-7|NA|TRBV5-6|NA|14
TGTGCCAGCAGCTTGCAGGGCCGAAGCTACGAGCAGTACTTC
CASSLQGRSYEQYF
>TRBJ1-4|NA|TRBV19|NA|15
TGTGCCAGTAGCCTAATGACCCAGACGAATGAAAAACTGTTTTTT
CASSLMTQTNEKLFF